The 5 T cell receptor beta chains given below trace back to one sample, sequenced in a study of CD8+CD57+ T cells in acquired aplastic anemia (dated by TCRdb to the late 2010s). Patients chosen for sequencing had shown expansion of CD8+CD57+ cells by flow cytometry. Reads for this sample came from an Illumina HiSeq 2000. Genomic DNA was used as template for profiling of TCR beta VDJ combinations and CDR3 sequences. The public sequencing data were trimmed at Q25 with fastp and processed into clonotypes with MiXCR by TCRdb, which kept only in-frame beta chains. Rows with one shared CDR3 protein collapse into an entry with the most common genes and DNA. The sample table lists roughly 500,000 distinct CDR3 sequences, around 30% of them with a count of one. Roughly 0.89% of the sample is held by the ten biggest clonotypes. Sequenced sample: sorted CD4+, CD8+, or CD8+CD57+ T cells (not recorded which) from PBMCs. Receptor source: a human donor with aplastic anemia.

CDR3 residues: CASSQGRLGTTYERYF. CDR3 bases: TGCGCCAGCAGCCAAGGACGATTGGGGACCACGTACGAGCGGTACTTC. The chain is built from TRBV4-1 and TRBJ2-5, with D possibly called TRBD1 or TRBD2 (5 bases each). Trimming cost V 1 base and J 13 bases, with 25 bases left between them. The CDR3 is 16 residues long. Germline V gene data show CDR1 as MGHRA and CDR2 as YSYEKL.

The chain uses TRBV10-3 and TRBJ1-2; D not resolved. CDR3 size: 14 residues. Germline V gene lookup returns CDR1 ENHRY and CDR2 SYGVKD. Trimming removed 0 bases from V and 3 bases from J, with 8 bases in between. CDR3 sequence reads: CAISESAGDYGYTF. The CDR3 coding sequence is TGTGCCATCAGTGAGTCTGCGGGAGACTATGGCTACACCTTC.

The CDR3 nucleotides are TGTGCCAGCAGCCAAGAACGAGGTACCGCATTGGGGGAGACCCAGTACTTC. Its translation is CASSQERGTALGETQYF. The V gene is TRBV4-2, the J gene TRBJ2-5; D remains ambiguous. Germline CDR1 reads LGHNA; CDR2 reads YNFKEQ. The CDR3 is 17 residues long. The V end was cut by 0 bases, the J end by 5 bases, with 19 bases between.

This clonotype was counted only a few times. The chain carries TRBV4-2 and TRBJ1-6, with no clear D. CDR1 LGHNA and CDR2 YNFKEQ come from the germline V gene. The CDR3 sequence is 16 residues long. V was cut by 1 base and J by 9 bases, with 16 bases left in between. CDR3 nucleotide sequence: TGTGCCAGCAGCCAAGTTGAAGGGCAACTTAGTTCACCCCTCCACTTT. It specifies CASSQVEGQLSSPLHF.

Many counts were recorded for this clonotype. The chain couples TRBV5-1 to TRBJ2-7; TRBD2 matches at 8 bases. The V and J ends lost 2 bases and 2 bases, in that order; junction bases with no gene match: 3. Germline CDR1 is SGHRS and CDR2 is YFSETQ. This CDR3 has 14 residues. The CDR3 DNA sequence: TGCGCCAGCAGCTTTAGCGGGGACACCTACGAGCAGTACTTC. Protein sequence: CASSFSGDTYEQYF.